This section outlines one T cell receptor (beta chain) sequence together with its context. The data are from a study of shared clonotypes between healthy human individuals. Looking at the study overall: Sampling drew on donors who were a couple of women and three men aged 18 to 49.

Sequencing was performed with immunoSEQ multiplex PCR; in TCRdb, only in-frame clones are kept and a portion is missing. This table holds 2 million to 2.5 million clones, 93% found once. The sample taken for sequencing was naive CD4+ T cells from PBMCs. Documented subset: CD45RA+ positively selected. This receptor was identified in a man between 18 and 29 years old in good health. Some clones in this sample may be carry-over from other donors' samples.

CDR3 region: CASSKTQGSLSTDTQYF. The CDR3, as DNA: TGTGCCAGCAGCAAAACTCAGGGCTCTTTAAGCACAGATACGCAGTATTTT. This rearrangement joins TRBV28 to TRBJ2-3, with D perhaps matching TRBD1 (5 bases). Germline lookup yields CDR1 MDHEN and CDR2 SYDVKM. The V end lost 6 bases, the J end lost 0 bases, and 19 bases lay between the germline ends. The CDR3 has 17 amino acids.